The present entry profiles one T cell receptor (beta chain) with its context. This entry belongs to a study of T cell changes during pregnancy in multiple sclerosis. TCRdb's table, derived via immunoSEQ multiplex PCR, lists solely in-frame clones and lacks some. The sample lists 40,000 to 50,000 clones, around 93% occurring once. CDR1 and CDR2 (germline): MDHEN, SYDVKM. V trimming: 5 bases; J trimming: 8 bases; junction bases outside the gene matches: 5. The CDR3 runs to 13 residues. The clonotype comes from a female donor with multiple sclerosis, enrolled in a pregnancy study. The rearrangement links TRBV28 to TRBJ1-4; 7 bases agree with TRBD1. This specimen consisted of CD8+ T cells from peripheral blood mononuclear cells, obtained in the third trimester of pregnancy. CDR3 region: CASSRGTEEKLFF. CDR3 in DNA: TGTGCCAGCAGTCGTGGGACAGAGGAAAAACTGTTTTTT. Full variable domain (outside the CDR3, taken from reference TRBV28 and TRBJ1-4): DVKVTQSSRYLVKRTGEKVFLECVQDMDHENMFWYRQDPGLGLRLIYFSYDVKMKEKGDIPEGYSVSREKKERFSLILESASTNQTSMYLCASSRGTEEKLFFGSGTQLSVL.